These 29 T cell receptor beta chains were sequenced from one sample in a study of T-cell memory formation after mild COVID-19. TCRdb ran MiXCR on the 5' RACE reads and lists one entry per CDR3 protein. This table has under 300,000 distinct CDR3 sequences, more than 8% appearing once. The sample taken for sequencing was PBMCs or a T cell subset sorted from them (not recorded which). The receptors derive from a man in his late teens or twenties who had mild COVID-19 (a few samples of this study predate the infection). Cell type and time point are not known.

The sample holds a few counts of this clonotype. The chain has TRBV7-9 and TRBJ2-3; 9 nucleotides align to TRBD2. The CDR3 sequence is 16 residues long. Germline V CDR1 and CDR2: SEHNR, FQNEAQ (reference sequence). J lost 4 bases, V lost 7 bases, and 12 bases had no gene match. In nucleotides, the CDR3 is TGTGCCAGCATCACAGGCAGGCGGGGGGGAGCAGATACGCAGTATTTT. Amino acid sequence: CASITGRRGGADTQYF.

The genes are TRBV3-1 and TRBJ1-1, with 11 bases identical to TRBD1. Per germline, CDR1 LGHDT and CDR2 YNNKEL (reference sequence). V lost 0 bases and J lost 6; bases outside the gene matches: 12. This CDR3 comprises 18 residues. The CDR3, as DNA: TGTGCCAGCAGCCAAGATGAGCGGACAGGGGGCTTTGAGGCTGAAGCTTTCTTT. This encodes CASSQDERTGGFEAEAFF.

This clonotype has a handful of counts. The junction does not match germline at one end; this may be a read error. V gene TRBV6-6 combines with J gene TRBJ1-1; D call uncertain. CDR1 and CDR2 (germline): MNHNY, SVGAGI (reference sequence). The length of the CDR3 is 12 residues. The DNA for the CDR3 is TGTGCCAGCAATGACTGGAACGCTGAAGCTTTCTTT. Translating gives CASNDWNAEAFF.

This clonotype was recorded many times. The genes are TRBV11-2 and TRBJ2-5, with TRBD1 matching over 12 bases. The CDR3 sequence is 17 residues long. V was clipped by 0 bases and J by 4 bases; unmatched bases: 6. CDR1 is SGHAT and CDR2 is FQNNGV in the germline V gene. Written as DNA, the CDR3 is TGTGCCAGCAGCTTAGATCGGGACAGGGGGCGCGCAGAGACCCAGTACTTC. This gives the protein CASSLDRDRGRAETQYF.

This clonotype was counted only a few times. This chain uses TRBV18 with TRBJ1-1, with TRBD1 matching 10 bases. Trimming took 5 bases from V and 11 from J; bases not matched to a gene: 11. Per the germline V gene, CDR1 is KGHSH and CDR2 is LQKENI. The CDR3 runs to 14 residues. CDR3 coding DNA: TGTGCCAGCTCAACGGACAGGGGGGAGAGGTCTGCTTTCTTT. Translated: CASSTDRGERSAFF.

Here the CDR3 DNA reads TGTGCCAGTACACCCTTCAACGGCGGGGGCTACACCTTC. Its protein product is CASTPFNGGGYTF. The V and J genes are TRBV19 and TRBJ1-2; D gene ambiguous. The V gene lost 7 bases and the J gene lost 8 bases, with 17 bases spanning the gap. The CDR3 contains 13 residues. Germline-derived CDR1 and CDR2 are LNHDA and SQIVND (reference sequence).

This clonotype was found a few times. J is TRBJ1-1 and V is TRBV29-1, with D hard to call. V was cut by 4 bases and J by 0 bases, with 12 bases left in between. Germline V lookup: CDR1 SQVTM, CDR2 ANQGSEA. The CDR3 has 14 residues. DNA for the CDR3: TGCAGCGTTGTAGGGCGTTACATGAACACTGAAGCTTTCTTT. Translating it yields CSVVGRYMNTEAFF.

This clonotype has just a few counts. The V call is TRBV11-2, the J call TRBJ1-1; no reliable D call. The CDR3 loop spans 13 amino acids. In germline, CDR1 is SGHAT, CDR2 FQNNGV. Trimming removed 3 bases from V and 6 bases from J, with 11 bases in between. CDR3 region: CASSLVGWSEAFF. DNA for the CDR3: TGTGCCAGCAGCTTGGTGGGTTGGTCTGAAGCTTTCTTT.

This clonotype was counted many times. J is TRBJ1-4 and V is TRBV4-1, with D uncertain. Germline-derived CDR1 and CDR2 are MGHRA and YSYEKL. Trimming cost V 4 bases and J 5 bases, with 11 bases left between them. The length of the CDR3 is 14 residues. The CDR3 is CASSLLDGNEKLFF. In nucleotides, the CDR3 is TGCGCCAGCAGCCTTTTGGACGGGAATGAAAAACTGTTTTTT.

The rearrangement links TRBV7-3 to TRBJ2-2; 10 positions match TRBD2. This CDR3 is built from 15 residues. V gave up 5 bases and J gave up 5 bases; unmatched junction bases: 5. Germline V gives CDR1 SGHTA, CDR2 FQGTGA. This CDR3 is CASSRSGGETGELFF. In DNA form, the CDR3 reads TGTGCCAGCAGCAGGAGCGGGGGGGAGACCGGGGAGCTGTTTTTT.

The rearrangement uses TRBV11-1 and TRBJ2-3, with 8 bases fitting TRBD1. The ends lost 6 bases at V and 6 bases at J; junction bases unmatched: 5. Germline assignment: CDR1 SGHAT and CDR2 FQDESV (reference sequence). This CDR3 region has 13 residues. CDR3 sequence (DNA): TGTGCCAGCAGGGCCCCAGGGGGCGATACGCAGTATTTT. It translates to CASRAPGGDTQYF.

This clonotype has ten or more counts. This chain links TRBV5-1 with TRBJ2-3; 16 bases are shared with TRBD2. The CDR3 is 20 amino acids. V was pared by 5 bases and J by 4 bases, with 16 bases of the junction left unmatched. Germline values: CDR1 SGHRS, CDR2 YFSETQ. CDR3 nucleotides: TGCGCCAGCAGTTCCCTTCCGGGACTAGCGGGGGGGACCGTGGCAGATACGCAGTATTTT. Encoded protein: CASSSLPGLAGGTVADTQYF.

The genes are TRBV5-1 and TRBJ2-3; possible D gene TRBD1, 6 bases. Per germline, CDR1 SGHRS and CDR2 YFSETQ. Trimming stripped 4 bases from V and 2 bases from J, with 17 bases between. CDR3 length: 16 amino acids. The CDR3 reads CASSPGQVGATDTQYF. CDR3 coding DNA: TGCGCCAGCAGCCCTGGCCAGGTGGGGGCCACAGATACGCAGTATTTT.

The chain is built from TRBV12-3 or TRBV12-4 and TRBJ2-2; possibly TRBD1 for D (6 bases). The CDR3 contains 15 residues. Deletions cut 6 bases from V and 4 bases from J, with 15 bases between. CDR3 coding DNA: TGTGCCAGCAGCAACCAACAGGGTGTCACCGGGGAGCTGTTTTTT. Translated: CASSNQQGVTGELFF.

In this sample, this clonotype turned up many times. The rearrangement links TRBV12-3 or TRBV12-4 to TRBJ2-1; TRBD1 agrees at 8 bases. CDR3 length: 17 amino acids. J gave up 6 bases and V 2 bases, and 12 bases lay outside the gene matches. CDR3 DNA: TGTGCCAGCAGTTTAAAGGTACTCGGACAGGGCGGCAATGAGCAGTTCTTC. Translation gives CASSLKVLGQGGNEQFF.

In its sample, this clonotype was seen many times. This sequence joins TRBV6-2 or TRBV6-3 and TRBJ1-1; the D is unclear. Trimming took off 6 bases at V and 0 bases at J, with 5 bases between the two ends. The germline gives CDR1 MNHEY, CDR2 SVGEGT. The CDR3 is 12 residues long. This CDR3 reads CASRAMNTEAFF. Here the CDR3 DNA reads TGTGCCAGCAGGGCCATGAACACTGAAGCTTTCTTT.

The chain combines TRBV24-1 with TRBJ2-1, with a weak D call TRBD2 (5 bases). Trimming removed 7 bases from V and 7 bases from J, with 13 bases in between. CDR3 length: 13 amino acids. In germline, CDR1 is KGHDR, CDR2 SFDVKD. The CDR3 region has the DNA TGTGCCACCAGCCCCGGGGTGGAGAATGAGCAGTTCTTC. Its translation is CATSPGVENEQFF.

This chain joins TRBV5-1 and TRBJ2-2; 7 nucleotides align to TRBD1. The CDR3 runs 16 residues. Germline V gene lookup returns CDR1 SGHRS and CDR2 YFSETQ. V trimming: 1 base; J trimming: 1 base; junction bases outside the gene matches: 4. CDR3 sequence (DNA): TGCGCCAGCAGCTTGCCCAGACAGGGGAACACCGGGGAGCTGTTTTTT. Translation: CASSLPRQGNTGELFF. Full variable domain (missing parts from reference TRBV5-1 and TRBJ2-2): KAGVTQTPRYLIKTRGQQVTLSCSPISGHRSVSWYQQTPGQGLQFLFEYFSETQRNKGNFPGRFSGRQFSNSRSEMNVSTLELGDSALYLCASSLPRQGNTGELFFGEGSRLTVL.

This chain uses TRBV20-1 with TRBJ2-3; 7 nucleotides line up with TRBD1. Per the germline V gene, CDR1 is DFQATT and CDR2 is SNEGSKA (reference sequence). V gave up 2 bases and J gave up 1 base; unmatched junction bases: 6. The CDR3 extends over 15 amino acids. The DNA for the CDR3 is TGCAGTGCTAGACGGGGACAGACACGCACAGATACGCAGTATTTT. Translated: CSARRGQTRTDTQYF.

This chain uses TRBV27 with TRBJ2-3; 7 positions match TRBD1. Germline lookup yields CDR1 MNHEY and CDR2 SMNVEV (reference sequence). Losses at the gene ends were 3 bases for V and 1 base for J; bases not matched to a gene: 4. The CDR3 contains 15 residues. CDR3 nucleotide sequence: TGTGCCAGCAGTTTTTTAACAGGGGGCACAGATACGCAGTATTTT. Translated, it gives CASSFLTGGTDTQYF.

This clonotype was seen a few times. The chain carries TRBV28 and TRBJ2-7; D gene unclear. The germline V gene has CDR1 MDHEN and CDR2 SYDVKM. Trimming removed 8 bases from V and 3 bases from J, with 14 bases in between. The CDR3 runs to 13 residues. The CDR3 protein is CASLDRNGYEQYV. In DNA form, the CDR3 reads TGTGCCAGCTTAGACCGGAACGGCTACGAGCAGTACGTC.

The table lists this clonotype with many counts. CDR3 in DNA: TGCGCCAGCAGGCGGACTAGCGGGGGTTTTGAGACCCAGTACTTC. Its translation is CASRRTSGGFETQYF. The chain combines TRBV5-1 with TRBJ2-5; 13 nucleotides agree with TRBD2. J gave up 5 bases and V 5 bases, and 6 bases lay outside the gene matches. This CDR3 comprises 15 residues. The germline V gene encodes CDR1 SGHRS and CDR2 YFSETQ.

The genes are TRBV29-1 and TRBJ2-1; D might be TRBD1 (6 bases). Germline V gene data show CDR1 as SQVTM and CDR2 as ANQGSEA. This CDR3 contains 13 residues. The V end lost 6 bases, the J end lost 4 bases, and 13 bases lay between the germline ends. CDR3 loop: CSVVTTGYNEQFF. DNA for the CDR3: TGCAGCGTAGTAACGACAGGATACAATGAGCAGTTCTTC.

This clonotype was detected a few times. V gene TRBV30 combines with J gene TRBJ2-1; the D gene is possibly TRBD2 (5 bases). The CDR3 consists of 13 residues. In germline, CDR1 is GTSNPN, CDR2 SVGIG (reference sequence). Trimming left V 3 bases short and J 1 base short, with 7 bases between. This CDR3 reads CAWSGVSYNEQFF. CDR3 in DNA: TGTGCCTGGAGCGGGGTGTCCTACAATGAGCAGTTCTTC.

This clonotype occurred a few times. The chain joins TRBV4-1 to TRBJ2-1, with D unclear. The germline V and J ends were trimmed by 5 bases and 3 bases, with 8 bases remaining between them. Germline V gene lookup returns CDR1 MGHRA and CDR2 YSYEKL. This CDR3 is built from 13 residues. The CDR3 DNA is TGCGCCAGCAGCTCGACGGACTACAATGAGCAGTTCTTC. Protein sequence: CASSSTDYNEQFF.

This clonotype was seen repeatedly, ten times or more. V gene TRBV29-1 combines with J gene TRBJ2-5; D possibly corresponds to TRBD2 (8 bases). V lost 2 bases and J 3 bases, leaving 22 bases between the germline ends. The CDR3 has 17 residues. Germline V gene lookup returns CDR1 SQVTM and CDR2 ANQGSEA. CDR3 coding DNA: TGCAGCGTTGAACTCCAGGGGGGACTAGTCATGGAAGAGACCCAGTACTTC. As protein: CSVELQGGLVMEETQYF.

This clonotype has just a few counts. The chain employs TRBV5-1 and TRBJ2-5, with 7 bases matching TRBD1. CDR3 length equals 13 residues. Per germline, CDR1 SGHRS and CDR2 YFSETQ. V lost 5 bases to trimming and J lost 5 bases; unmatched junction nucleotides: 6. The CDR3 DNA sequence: TGCGCCAGCAGACAGGGGTTGGGGGAGACCCAGTACTTC. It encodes CASRQGLGETQYF.

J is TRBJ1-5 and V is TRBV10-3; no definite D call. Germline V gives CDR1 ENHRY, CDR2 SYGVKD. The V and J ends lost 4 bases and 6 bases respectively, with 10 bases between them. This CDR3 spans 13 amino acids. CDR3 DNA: TGTGCCATCAGTGGGCCCTCGGGTCAGCCCCAGCATTTT. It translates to CAISGPSGQPQHF.

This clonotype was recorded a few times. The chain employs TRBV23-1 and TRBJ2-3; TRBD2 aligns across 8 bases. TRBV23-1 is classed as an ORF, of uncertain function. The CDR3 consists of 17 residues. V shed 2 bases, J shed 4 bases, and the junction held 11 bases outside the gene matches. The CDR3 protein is CASSQPPGSGEADTQYF. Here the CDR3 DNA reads TGCGCCAGCAGTCAACCCCCGGGTAGCGGGGAGGCAGATACGCAGTATTTT.